The rows below give T cell receptor beta chains drawn from one sample of a study of blood T cells in healthy people across ages. TCRdb passed the 5' RACE reads through MiXCR, listing each CDR3 protein once. The profile shows 800,000 to 1,300,000 distinct CDR3 sequences, 20% to 25% of them singletons. This sample was also put to use in a study of T cells of mothers and their children.

Input material: blood. The receptors were gathered from a girl aged 2 to 10 in good health. The CDR3 runs from the conserved cysteine through the conserved F or W. The D gene is left open where the match is weak. Rows give clone size only sometimes, using once, few, many, or a class for an expanded clone.

d_call	clone_size	j_call	v_call	cdr3_nt	cdr3_aa
NA	NA	TRBJ2-7	TRBV7-9	TGTGCCAGCAGCTTTTCAGATGCGAGCAACTCCTACGAGCAGTACTTC	CASSFSDASNSYEQYF
TRBD1	few	TRBJ1-5	TRBV18	TGTGCCAGCTCACAACACAGGGGCGATCAGCCCCAGCATTTT	CASSQHRGDQPQHF
NA	few	TRBJ1-5	TRBV11-2	TGTGCCAGCAGCTTAACGCCAACTGAGGCGCCCCAGCATTTT	CASSLTPTEAPQHF
NA	NA	TRBJ2-1	TRBV15	TGTGCCACCAGCAGAGATCTGCTCGCACGTCATGAGCAGTTCTTC	CATSRDLLARHEQFF
NA	NA	TRBJ1-4	TRBV9	TGTGCCAGCAGCGAAGGGTGGTCAACTAATGAAAAACTGTTTTTT	CASSEGWSTNEKLFF
NA	NA	TRBJ1-3	TRBV7-6	TGTGCCAGCAGCCGTCTCGTTGACTATGCAGGGGCAGGTGGAAACACCATATATTTT	CASSRLVDYAGAGGNTIYF
NA	NA	TRBJ2-7	TRBV5-1	TGCGCCAGCAGCTTCATCCAGGGAAACGAGCAGTACTTC	CASSFIQGNEQYF
NA	few	TRBJ2-5	TRBV19	TGTGCCAGTAGTATTACGCCGTACCAAGAGACCCAGTACTTC	CASSITPYQETQYF
TRBD2	NA	TRBJ2-5	TRBV6-5	TGTGCCAGCAGTTACTCGGGACTAGCGGAAGAGACCCAGTACTTC	CASSYSGLAEETQYF
TRBD2	few	TRBJ2-5	TRBV7-6	TGTGCCAGCAGCTTAGCGAGACCTAGCGGGGGTAAGACCCAGTACTTC	CASSLARPSGGKTQYF
NA	few	TRBJ2-1	TRBV29-1	TGCAGCGTTGGGAAGCCGACGCACAATGAGCAGTTCTTC	CSVGKPTHNEQFF
TRBD1	NA	TRBJ1-1	TRBV6-5	TGTGCCAGCAGTTACAATGGAGGGGGCGCAGGCACTGAAGCTTTCTTT	CASSYNGGGAGTEAFF
NA	few	TRBJ2-7	TRBV20-1	TGCAGTGCTCTCGGACAGAGGAGCTCCTACGAGCAGTACTTC	CSALGQRSSYEQYF
TRBD2	NA	TRBJ2-3	TRBV28	TGTGCCAGCAGTCCCCGAGCGGGAGCTGCGCAGTATTTT	CASSPRAGAAQYF
NA	few	TRBJ1-2	TRBV5-1	TGCGCCAGCAGAGCCGTGGCAGGACCCAACTATGGCTACACCTTC	CASRAVAGPNYGYTF
TRBD1	few	TRBJ2-5	TRBV12-3/TRBV12-4	TGTGCCAGCAGGCCCATCAGGGGGCTAAGATTCCAAGAGACCCAGTACTTC	CASRPIRGLRFQETQYF
NA	few	TRBJ1-3	TRBV11-3	TGTGCCAGCGGCCTAATAGGGACGGACAACACCATATATTTT	CASGLIGTDNTIYF
TRBD1	few	TRBJ2-7	TRBV4-1	TGCGCCAGCAGCCAGAGGACAGGGGGCACAGAGGACGAGCAGTACTTC	CASSQRTGGTEDEQYF